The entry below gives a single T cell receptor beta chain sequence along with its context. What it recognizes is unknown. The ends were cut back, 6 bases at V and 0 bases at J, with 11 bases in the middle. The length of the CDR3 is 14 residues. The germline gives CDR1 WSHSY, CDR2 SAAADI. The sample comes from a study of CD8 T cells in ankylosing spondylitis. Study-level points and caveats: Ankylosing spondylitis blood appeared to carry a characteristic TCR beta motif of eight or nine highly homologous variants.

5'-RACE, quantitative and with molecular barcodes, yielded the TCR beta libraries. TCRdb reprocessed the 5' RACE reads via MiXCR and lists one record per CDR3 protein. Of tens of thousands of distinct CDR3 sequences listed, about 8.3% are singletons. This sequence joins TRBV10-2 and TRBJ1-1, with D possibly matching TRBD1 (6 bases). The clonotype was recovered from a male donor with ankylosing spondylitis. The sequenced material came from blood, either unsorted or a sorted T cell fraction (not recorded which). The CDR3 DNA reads TGCGCCAGCAGGCGACAGGTAATGAACACTGAAGCTTTCTTT. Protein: CASRRQVMNTEAFF.